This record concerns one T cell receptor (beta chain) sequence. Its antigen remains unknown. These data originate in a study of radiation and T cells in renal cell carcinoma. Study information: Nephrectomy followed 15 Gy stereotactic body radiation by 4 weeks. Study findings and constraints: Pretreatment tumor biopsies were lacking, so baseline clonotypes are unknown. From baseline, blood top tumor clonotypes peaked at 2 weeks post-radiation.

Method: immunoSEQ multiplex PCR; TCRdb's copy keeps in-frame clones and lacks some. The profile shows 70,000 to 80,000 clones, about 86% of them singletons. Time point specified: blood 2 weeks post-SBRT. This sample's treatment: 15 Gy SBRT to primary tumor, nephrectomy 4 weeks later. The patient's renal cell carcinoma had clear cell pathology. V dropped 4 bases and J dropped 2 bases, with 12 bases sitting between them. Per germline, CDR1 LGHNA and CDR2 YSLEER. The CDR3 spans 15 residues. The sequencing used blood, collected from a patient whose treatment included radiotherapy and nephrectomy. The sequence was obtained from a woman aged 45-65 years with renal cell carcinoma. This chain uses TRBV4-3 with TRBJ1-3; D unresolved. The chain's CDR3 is CASSPSGEPGNTIYF. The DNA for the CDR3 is TGCGCCAGCAGCCCATCCGGGGAGCCTGGAAACACCATATATTTT.